These T cell receptor beta chains were read from a single sample in a study of shared clonotypes between healthy human individuals. The data were produced by immunoSEQ multiplex PCR, yet TCRdb's version contains in-frame clones alone and is incomplete. This sample has 550,000 to 750,000 clones, with around 90% found just once. The material sequenced was naive CD8+ T cells sorted from blood. The receptors here all came from a man aged 25 to 40 in good health. The CDR3 runs from the conserved cysteine through the conserved F or W. Each record gives: clone size, J gene, D gene, V gene, CDR3 DNA, CDR3 protein. D genes are given only for firm matches. Some rows have no size entry. The others give once, few or many, or a class for an expanded clone.

>.|TRBJ2-3|.|TRBV7-2
TGTGCCAGCAGCTTAGACACAGATACGCAGTATTTT
CASSLDTDTQYF
>once|TRBJ2-1|TRBD1|TRBV7-9
TGTGCCAGCAGCTTAGGGTATCGGGACAGGGCGGTCAATGAGCAGTTCTTC
CASSLGYRDRAVNEQFF
>once|TRBJ2-3|TRBD2|TRBV27
TGTGCCAGCAGTTTCGGGACTAGCGGGAGCTCAGATACGCAGTATTTT
CASSFGTSGSSDTQYF
>.|TRBJ1-2|TRBD1|TRBV6-6
TGTGCCAGCAGTTACGGGACAGGGGGTCGGCGCTACACCTTC
CASSYGTGGRRYTF
>.|TRBJ2-7|.|TRBV5-6
TGTGCCAGCAGCTCAGGGCGCGAGCAGTACTTC
CASSSGREQYF
>.|TRBJ2-1|.|TRBV9
TGTGCCAGCAGCGTAGATAATGAGCAGTTCTTC
CASSVDNEQFF
>.|TRBJ2-6|.|TRBV5-1
TGCGCCAGCAGGGGGTCAGGGAGTGGGGCCAACGTCCTGACTTTC
CASRGSGSGANVLTF
>.|TRBJ1-1|.|TRBV18
TGTGCCAGCTCAGTTCGACCTTGGGCTGAGAACACTGAAGCTTTCTTT
CASSVRPWAENTEAFF
>.|TRBJ2-4|.|TRBV28
TGTGCCAGCAGTTTGGTTCAGGGTATGGGCATTCAGTACTTC
CASSLVQGMGIQYF
>.|TRBJ2-5|.|TRBV28
TGTGCCAGCAGTCCAGGACAGCTAGAGACCCAGTACTTC
CASSPGQLETQYF
>.|TRBJ2-2|.|TRBV4-1
TGCGCCAGCAGCCAAGGGACCCTCGGGGAGCTGTTTTTT
CASSQGTLGELFF
>.|TRBJ2-7|.|TRBV27
TGTGCCAGCAGTTTATCGGGGGAAAGACTCTACGAGCAGTACTTC
CASSLSGERLYEQYF
>once|TRBJ2-1|.|TRBV7-9
TGTGCCAGCAGCTCGAGCCTCTACAATGAGCAGTTCTTC
CASSSSLYNEQFF
>.|TRBJ1-1|.|TRBV2
TGTGCCAGCAGTGACTGGGGGAACACTGAAGCTTTCTTT
CASSDWGNTEAFF
>.|TRBJ2-3|.|TRBV21-1
TGTGCCAGCAGCAAAGGTCCTAGCGGATGCACAGATACGCAGTATTTT
CASSKGPSGCTDTQYF
>.|TRBJ2-7|.|TRBV7-9
TGTGCCAGCAGCTTAACAAACACTGGCTCCTACGAGCAGTACTTC
CASSLTNTGSYEQYF
>.|TRBJ1-1|.|TRBV7-2
TGTGCCAGCAGCCTAAACCAGGGAACTGAAGCTTTCTTT
CASSLNQGTEAFF
>few|TRBJ2-2|.|TRBV11-2
TGTGCCAGCAGCTTAGGGCTAGGGAACACCGGGGAGCTGTTTTTT
CASSLGLGNTGELFF
>.|TRBJ2-2|.|TRBV7-9
TGTGCCAGCAGCTTGTGGACTCTGGGGGGAGAGCTGTTTTTT
CASSLWTLGGELFF